The clone carrying this T cell receptor (beta chain) has a handful of counts. Its antigen remains unidentified. Expressed TCRB transcripts were sequenced after all isolated RNA was converted to cDNA. Assay: immunoSEQ multiplex PCR; the TCRdb copy retains only in-frame clones and omits some. The sample has around 250,000 clones, around 21% seen once. On average, the one heparinised blood draw given by each donor was roughly 100 mL. This entry belongs to a study of beta chain features in type 1 diabetes. Study summary: Examination spanned about 110 million sorted cells from all samples.

Findings of the study overall: Within the patient group, naive, central memory and Treg TCRB repertoires appeared more similar to each other than within healthy donors. VDJ junctions from patients with type 1 diabetes contained fewer insertions and more deletions. Across all four CD4+ subsets, people with type 1 diabetes showed modestly shorter TCRB CDR3s.

The specimen sequenced was naive CD4+ T cells from blood. This TCR was recovered from a middle-aged woman with type 1 diabetes.

The DNA for the CDR3 is TGCAGCGTTGATCTGGGGAGGTTGACTGAAGCTTTCTTT. Protein product: CSVDLGRLTEAFF. The rearrangement uses TRBV29-1 and TRBJ1-1, with D unresolved. V lost 3 bases and J lost 5, with 13 bases in between. The CDR3 extends over 13 amino acids. CDR1 and CDR2 (germline): SQVTM, ANQGSEA.